This T cell receptor (beta chain) was profiled in a study of shared T cell receptors in the human thymus. The data were produced by immunoSEQ multiplex PCR, yet TCRdb's version contains in-frame clones alone and is incomplete. Here the sample spans 540,000 or so clones, 75% to 85% being singletons. Per germline, CDR1 SGHNT and CDR2 YENEEA. Trimming cost V 4 bases and J 5 bases; bases outside gene matches: 5. The CDR3 contains 14 residues. This clone was recorded once. The data also belong to a second study, concerning human thymus T cells.

What was sequenced was thymocytes. This TCR was sampled from a boy in the first two years of life with a congenital heart defect. The rearrangement uses TRBV11-3 and TRBJ2-5, with 9 nucleotides matching TRBD1. The DNA of the CDR3 is TGTGCCAGCAGCTCCGGACAGGGGAGGGAGACCCAGTACTTC. This sequence encodes CASSSGQGRETQYF.